The sequence of this T cell receptor beta chain was determined in a study of OX40 agonist ivuxolimab in advanced cancers. Looking at the study overall: Head and neck, renal cell, melanoma or hepatocellular carcinoma were the cancers that dose-escalation patients had. Notes on the study in general: Among the least clonally expanded were partial responders at 0.1-3.0 mg/kg. The study observed clonal expansion of CD4+ and CD8+ blood T cells by week 6 at 0.1 to 3.0 mg/kg.

A note on this clone: Its antigen remains unknown.

The data were produced by immunoSEQ multiplex PCR, yet TCRdb's version contains in-frame clones alone and is incomplete. Of about 20,000 clones listed, around 72% are singletons. This CDR3 is built from 14 residues. The V end lost 8 bases, the J end lost 6 bases, and 20 bases lay between the germline ends. Germline values: CDR1 LGHNA, CDR2 YSLEER. Peripheral blood came from all dose cohorts at three timepoints. This specimen consisted of CD4+ or CD8+ T cells sorted from blood, obtained in a trial of the OX40 agonist ivuxolimab. The sequence came from an adult with an advanced solid tumor such as melanoma, head and neck, liver or kidney cancer. This chain links TRBV4-3 with TRBJ2-7; D is ambiguous. Here the CDR3 reads CASSPAAEWGEQYF. DNA for the CDR3: TGCGCCAGCTCGCCGGCGGCTGAGTGGGGCGAGCAGTACTTC.